This entry describes one T cell receptor beta chain. Its antigen is not identified. The data were obtained in a study of vaccination and CD4 T cells after COVID-19. Treatment denoted: approximately 10-day PBMC culture with coronavirus spike peptide pools or control peptides (ViraFEST assay). For ViraFEST, peptide pools expanded antigen-specific T cells, after which the TCRs were sequenced. Some 2.2 million PBMCs were grown per well alongside about 10 IU/ml IL-2 and 9.5 to 10 ug/ml peptide pools. General study points: Reactive clone data from convalescent patients indicated a median of about 88% appearing only post-vaccination.

Sequenced with the Oncomine TCR Beta short-read assay was DNA taken from cultured CD4+ T cells. Genomic DNA extraction was carried out from cultured CD4+ T cells. TCRdb itself ran the PCR reads through MiXCR, one entry per CDR3 protein. The sample gives approximately 21,000 distinct CDR3 sequences, around 60% of which show up once; approximately 12% is in the top ten. The germline gives CDR1 KGHSH, CDR2 LQKENI. The CDR3 is 15 amino acids. Trimming removed 4 bases from V and 4 bases from J; junction bases left unmatched: 6. Sequences were derived from CD4+ T cells from blood, cultured in vitro, sampled after SARS-CoV-2 vaccination. The sequence was obtained from a human donor who received a COVID-19 vaccine. V is TRBV18 and J is TRBJ1-2; 10 bases are shared with TRBD1. CDR3 protein: CASSRGTGDSYGYTF. The DNA for the CDR3 is TGTGCCAGCTCACGTGGGACAGGGGATTCCTATGGCTACACCTTC.